These 22 T cell receptor beta chains came from one sample sequenced in a study of blood T cell repertoires in COVID-19. This table comes from immunoSEQ multiplex PCR, and its TCRdb copy is limited to in-frame clones, with some not included. The sample contains more than 400,000 clones, roughly 91% of which appear only once. Sequencing was done on a sample of PBMCs or T cells enriched from blood (not recorded which). These receptors were collected from a man younger than 30 who had recovered from COVID-19.

The rearrangement links TRBV18 to TRBJ1-1; the D gene is possibly TRBD1 (6 bases). Looked up from germline, CDR1 is KGHSH and CDR2 is LQKENI. V was shortened by 6 bases and J by 10 bases, with 18 bases between the two germline ends. The CDR3 is made up of 13 amino acids. The CDR3 region is CASSRPQGPRAFF. The CDR3 coding sequence is TGTGCCAGCTCCCGTCCCCAGGGGCCGCGAGCTTTCTTT. The whole variable domain, filled in from reference TRBV18 and TRBJ1-1, reads NAGVMQNPRHLVRRRGQEARLRCSPMKGHSHVYWYRQLPEEGLKFMVYLQKENIIDESGMPKERFSAEFPKEGPSILRIQQVVRGDSAAYFCASSRPQGPRAFFGQGTRLTVV.

CDR3 coding DNA: TGTGCCAGCAGTGAGGACAGGATAAATTCACCCCTCCACTTT. Its protein is CASSEDRINSPLHF. This rearrangement joins TRBV25-1 to TRBJ1-6, with 7 bases lining up with TRBD1. The CDR3 consists of 14 residues. Germline V gene lookup returns CDR1 MGHDK and CDR2 SYGVNS. V shed 3 bases and J 7 bases; nucleotides not matched to a gene: 3.

V is TRBV5-3 and J is TRBJ1-6, with 8 nucleotides matching TRBD1. TRBV5-3 is labeled an ORF, and its function is uncertain. Losses at the gene ends were 4 bases for V and 13 bases for J; bases not matched to a gene: 16. The CDR3 sequence is 16 residues long. CDR3: CARSTVPKLRGRPLHF. The DNA of the CDR3 is TGTGCCAGAAGCACTGTTCCTAAACTCAGGGGGCGCCCCCTCCACTTT.

The V gene is TRBV3-1 (or the pseudogene TRBV3-2), the J gene TRBJ2-1; 12 bases are shared with TRBD2. The V gene's germline CDR1 is LGHDT and CDR2 YNNKEL (reference sequence). The CDR3 is 16 amino acids. Losses at the gene ends were 2 bases for V and 2 bases for J; bases not matched to a gene: 1. The CDR3: CASSQLAGGPYNEQFF. The CDR3 region has the DNA TGTGCCAGCAGCCAACTAGCGGGAGGGCCCTACAATGAGCAGTTCTTC.

This rearrangement joins TRBV18 to TRBJ1-3; TRBD1 matches 8 bases. J lost 4 bases, V lost 3 bases, and 2 bases had no gene match. The CDR3 is 14 amino acids. CDR1 is KGHSH and CDR2 is LQKENI in the germline V gene. The CDR3 is CASSPGTGGNTIYF. The CDR3 DNA sequence: TGTGCCAGCTCACCCGGGACAGGAGGAAACACCATATATTTT.

The chain has TRBV18 and TRBJ2-5; the D gene is possibly TRBD1 (6 bases). Germline V gene data show CDR1 as KGHSH and CDR2 as LQKENI. This CDR3 is built from 12 residues. V lost 11 bases to trimming and J lost 5 bases, with 15 bases between them. The DNA for the CDR3 is TGTGCCGCACAGGGAGCGGATGAGACCCAGTACTTC. It yields the protein CAAQGADETQYF.

The gene calls are TRBV4-1 and TRBJ2-1, with a tentative D call TRBD2 (5 bases). There are 15 residues in the CDR3. The V and J ends lost 0 bases and 4 bases respectively, with 10 bases between them. The germline V gene has CDR1 MGHRA and CDR2 YSYEKL. The CDR3: CASSQEGSKYNEQFF. The CDR3 coding sequence is TGCGCCAGCAGCCAAGAGGGGAGTAAGTACAATGAGCAGTTCTTC.

The chain joins TRBV7-2 to TRBJ2-7; the match to TRBD1 covers 8 bases. V was pared by 3 bases and J by 2 bases, with 6 bases of the junction left unmatched. Germline V gene lookup returns CDR1 SGHTA and CDR2 FQGNSA. The CDR3 sequence is 15 residues long. The CDR3 protein is CASSLQGATAYEQYF. CDR3 coding DNA: TGTGCCAGCAGCTTGCAGGGGGCGACTGCCTACGAGCAGTACTTC.

The chain links TRBV12-3 or TRBV12-4 to TRBJ1-2; D possibly corresponds to TRBD1 (6 bases). Between the trimmed V and J ends, which lost 6 bases and 8 bases, there was a span of 10 bases. The CDR3 runs 11 residues. This chain's CDR3 is CASRGGWGYTF. The CDR3 DNA is TGTGCCAGCAGAGGGGGTTGGGGCTACACCTTC.

V gene TRBV5-1 combines with J gene TRBJ2-1, with D tentatively TRBD2 (6 bases). V was shortened by 0 bases and J by 2 bases, with 9 bases between the two germline ends. The germline CDR1 and CDR2 sequences are SGHRS and YFSETQ. This CDR3 is 15 amino acids long. The CDR3 region has the DNA TGCGCCAGCAGCTTGGTGGCGGGGCCCTACAATGAGCAGTTCTTC. Its translation is CASSLVAGPYNEQFF.

The V call is TRBV5-4, the J call TRBJ1-1; D unclear. With 0 bases removed from V and 2 bases from J, the gap between germline ends came to 8 bases. CDR1 is SGHNT, CDR2 YYREEE, per germline (reference sequence). This CDR3 contains 14 residues. As DNA, the CDR3 is TGTGCCAGCAGCTTGGGACTGAGTAACACTGAAGCTTTCTTT. Translation gives CASSLGLSNTEAFF.

This rearrangement joins TRBV18 to TRBJ1-2; no definite D call. Germline values: CDR1 KGHSH, CDR2 LQKENI. V lost 6 bases to trimming and J lost 2 bases, with 22 bases between them. CDR3 size: 17 residues. The chain's CDR3 is CASSPIFGPGRNYGYTF. In DNA form, the CDR3 reads TGTGCCAGCTCCCCCATATTCGGTCCGGGGAGGAACTATGGCTACACCTTC.

This clone appeared a few times. V and J are TRBV4-1 and TRBJ1-2, with TRBD1 identical over 9 bases. Germline V lookup: CDR1 MGHRA, CDR2 YSYEKL. Germline trimming cut 6 bases from V and 4 bases from J; bases unmatched to any gene: 9. The CDR3 has 15 amino acids. CDR3 bases: TGCGCCAGCAGTCAACAGGGGGCGAAACGCTATGGCTACACCTTC. Translated: CASSQQGAKRYGYTF.

This chain links TRBV27 with TRBJ1-4; 9 nucleotides line up with TRBD1. Germline V lookup: CDR1 MNHEY, CDR2 SMNVEV (reference sequence). V lost 6 bases and J lost 7; bases outside the gene matches: 3. The CDR3 consists of 13 residues. Here the CDR3 reads CASRGQGGEKLFF. CDR3 nucleotide sequence: TGTGCCAGCAGGGGACAGGGTGGTGAAAAACTGTTTTTT.

A few counts support this clone. The V and J genes are TRBV28 and TRBJ2-7; 7 nucleotides align to TRBD2. V trimming: 5 bases; J trimming: 2 bases; junction bases outside the gene matches: 6. Germline CDR1 reads MDHEN; CDR2 reads SYDVKM. The CDR3 spans 14 residues. The DNA of the CDR3 is TGTGCCAGCAGTCCCACTAGCGTCGCCTACGAGCAGTACTTC. Its protein product is CASSPTSVAYEQYF. Full variable domain (rest looked up from reference TRBV28 and TRBJ2-7): DVKVTQSSRYLVKRTGEKVFLECVQDMDHENMFWYRQDPGLGLRLIYFSYDVKMKEKGDIPEGYSVSREKKERFSLILESASTNQTSMYLCASSPTSVAYEQYFGPGTRLTVT.

J is TRBJ2-7 and V is TRBV28; no reliable D call. CDR3 size: 17 residues. Between the trimmed V and J ends, which lost 3 bases and 0 bases, there was a span of 18 bases. Per the germline V gene, CDR1 is MDHEN and CDR2 is SYDVKM. For the CDR3, the DNA is TGTGCCAGCAGTTTGAGGTCGCTCCAGAGGAGCTCCTACGAGCAGTACTTC. As protein: CASSLRSLQRSSYEQYF.

The J gene is TRBJ1-5, the V gene TRBV19, with 11 bases aligning to TRBD1. This CDR3 contains 19 residues. Germline lookup yields CDR1 LNHDA and CDR2 SQIVND (reference sequence). J was trimmed by 0 bases and V by 2 bases; bases with no gene match: 9. The CDR3 here is CASSIKGQGASISNQPQHF. The CDR3 DNA reads TGTGCCAGTAGTATAAAAGGACAGGGGGCTTCGATTAGCAATCAGCCCCAGCATTTT. Looking up the rest from reference TRBV19 and TRBJ1-5 gives the full variable domain: DGGITQSPKYLFRKEGQNVTLSCEQNLNHDAMYWYRQDPGQGLRLIYYSQIVNDFQKGDIAEGYSVSREKKESFPLTVTSAQKNPTAFYLCASSIKGQGASISNQPQHFGDGTRLSIL.

V gene TRBV2 combines with J gene TRBJ1-2; D might be TRBD1 (5 bases). The V and J ends lost 6 bases and 0 bases respectively, with 14 bases between them. CDR1 and CDR2 (germline): SNHLY, FYNNEI. The CDR3 runs 15 residues. This CDR3 is CASRADRRSNYGYTF. In DNA form, the CDR3 reads TGTGCCAGCAGAGCCGACAGAAGATCTAACTATGGCTACACCTTC.

V is TRBV5-1 and J is TRBJ1-3; D gene uncertain. V lost 4 bases, J lost 0 bases, and 5 bases lay in between. CDR3 length: 13 residues. CDR1 is SGHRS and CDR2 is YFSETQ in the germline V gene. Written as DNA, the CDR3 is TGCGCCAGCAGCCCGTACTCTGGAAACACCATATATTTT. Amino acids: CASSPYSGNTIYF.

CDR3 sequence (DNA): TGTGCCTGGGCTAGACTAGCGGGAGGGCCAAATACGCAGTATTTT. Its translation: CAWARLAGGPNTQYF. The V call is TRBV30, the J call TRBJ2-3; 14 nucleotides line up with TRBD2. Per germline, CDR1 GTSNPN and CDR2 SVGIG (reference sequence). V trimming: 5 bases; J trimming: 7 bases; junction bases outside the gene matches: 8. The CDR3 has 15 amino acids.

V usage is TRBV2 and J usage is TRBJ2-7; D is possibly TRBD2 (5 bases). V was shortened by 8 bases and J by 0 bases, with 17 bases between the two germline ends. Germline V lookup: CDR1 SNHLY, CDR2 FYNNEI. The CDR3 consists of 15 residues. This CDR3 reads CASLASPAGSYEQYF. In nucleotides, the CDR3 is TGTGCCAGCTTAGCGTCCCCAGCAGGCTCCTACGAGCAGTACTTC.

The chain couples TRBV19 to TRBJ1-4, with 8 nucleotides matching TRBD1. CDR1 is LNHDA and CDR2 is SQIVND in the germline V gene (reference sequence). This CDR3 region has 16 residues. The ends lost 4 bases at V and 7 bases at J; junction bases unmatched: 11. CDR3 coding DNA: TGTGCCAGTAGTACCACCGACAGGGGATATTTTGAAAAACTGTTTTTT. Its protein is CASSTTDRGYFEKLFF.